The sequence of this TCR beta chain was determined in a study of blood T cells in healthy people across ages. Study-wide results and caveats: Unsorted PBMC material precluded a definitive naive versus antigen-experienced comparison. Changes seen in expanded clonotypes were possibly confounded by donor CMV status left unknown.

CDR3 length: 13 residues. Germline values: CDR1 ENHRY, CDR2 SYGVKD. V gave up 7 bases and J gave up 3 bases, with 12 bases separating them. This clonotype has a count of ten or more. Its antigen is not identified. Through a sample-barcoded 5' primer and a J-beta primer mix, a second PCR was run for roughly 6 to 11 cycles. Each cDNA molecule carried a tag from a template-switch adaptor that contained 12 random nucleotides. MiXCR, run by TCRdb on the 5' RACE reads, gives a single entry per CDR3 protein. The sample lists roughly 1.7 million distinct CDR3 sequences; approximately 32% were seen once. Every participating donor contributed 9.5 to 10 milliliters of peripheral blood through a draw.

The receptor was isolated from a woman aged 25-40 years in good health. The chain recombines TRBV10-3 with TRBJ2-5; D perhaps matches TRBD2 (5 bases). The material sequenced was blood. CDR3 loop: CAIKGSEEETQYF. CDR3 nucleotide sequence: TGTGCCATCAAGGGTAGCGAGGAAGAGACCCAGTACTTC.